This T cell receptor beta chain was observed in a study of blood T cells in healthy people across ages (dated by TCRdb to the mid-2010s). About the study as a whole: In model experiments, template switching captured about one uniquely barcoded TCR beta cDNA molecule for every two T cells. The study measured age-related changes in TCR beta repertoire diversity using deep sequencing normalized with unique cDNA molecular identifiers. The donors were split into four age groups: young (average roughly 15 years), middle-aged (about 40), aged (roughly 68) and long-lived (about 74). To avoid experimental bias, donors of different ages were randomly spread across the sequencing lanes. For two donors (one aged 18 to 30 and one aged 80 or older), the study analyzed two additional independent replicas of 1 million unique cDNA reads from the same blood draw. Study-level results and caveats: As age increased, observed TCR beta diversity per million T cells dropped in a roughly linear way, and a significant reduction was already evident by age 40. There was a strong correlation between observed TCR beta diversity and the percentage of naive T cells measured by flow cytometry. Since profiling was done on bulk unsorted PBMCs, naive and antigen-experienced compartments could not be conclusively compared. Estimates of total diversity from one million sequenced T cells were regarded as lower bounds and underestimates. Donor CMV infection status was unknown, potentially confounding age-related changes in expanded clonotypes. Compared with the aged group, the long-lived group had more naive CD4+ T cells, fewer expanded clones and increased TCR diversity, suggesting age selection.

A few counts support this clonotype. What antigen it recognizes has not been identified. Per-nucleotide qualities are absent, and no much larger clonotype sits a single base away. Systemically healthy Caucasian individuals from Russia, 39 in total and aged about 6 to 95 years, were included as donors. About 9.8 milliliters of peripheral blood were drawn from each donor into EDTA-treated Vacutainer tubes. PBMCs were isolated by Ficoll-Paque density-gradient centrifugation, with at least 7 million obtained per sample. Total RNA was extracted from PBMCs with Trizol reagent, with at least 5.5 micrograms obtained per sample. The percentages of naive CD45RAhigh/CD27high T cells were determined by flow cytometry on a PBMC aliquot from every donor. The CDR1 and CDR2 encoded by the germline V gene are SGHTA and FQGTGA. The V and J ends are trimmed by 5 bases and 4 bases, leaving 11 bases between them. There are 13 amino acids in the CDR3, from cysteine to phenylalanine inclusive. Only the CDR3 region is kept as DNA, spanning 39 bases read in frame from base 1.

Library generation was performed with 5' RACE. A second PCR of about 6 to 12 cycles was performed with a sample-barcoded 5' primer and a J-beta primer mix. A template-switch 5' adaptor carrying 12 random nucleotides introduced a unique molecular identifier onto each TCR beta cDNA molecule. Each sample yielded at least 2.5 million CDR3-containing paired-end reads. First-strand cDNA was synthesized from all RNA with the Mint cDNA synthesis kit, primed by a TRBC-specific oligonucleotide. Following uracil-DNA glycosylase treatment, a first 18-cycle PCR with universal primers M1SS and BC2_uni_R was performed on all cDNA. Per the source publication's procedure: Normalization of each sample was performed by random selection of 1 million high-quality reads, each carrying a distinct molecular identifier. Reads with shared molecular identifiers were discarded instead of being binned into consensus sequences. MiTCR, with a Q25 quality threshold and the strictest error-elimination algorithm, was used for CDR3 identification, clonotype clustering and error correction. A nonparametric unseen species model with Euler transformation was used to estimate a lower bound on total TCR beta diversity. Using fastp at Q25 and MiXCR, TCRdb reprocessed the public reads and kept productive beta chains. CDR3 protein sequences are deduplicated, and each keeps its most common genes and DNA. The V and J calls reflect TCRdb's pipeline rather than the authors' work. Present in this sample are roughly 1.9 million distinct CDR3 sequences, approximately 40% of which were seen just once. The ten largest clonotypes hold more than 20% of the sample.

The rearranged chain carries TRBV7-3 and TRBJ1-2, with TRBD1 as a weak D call on 5 bases. The receptor was derived from a human donor in good health. The sequenced material came from blood. This receptor carries the CDR3 CASSDPGGYGYTF. The DNA is as follows: TGTGCCAGCAGCGATCCGGGGGGCTATGGCTACACCTTC.